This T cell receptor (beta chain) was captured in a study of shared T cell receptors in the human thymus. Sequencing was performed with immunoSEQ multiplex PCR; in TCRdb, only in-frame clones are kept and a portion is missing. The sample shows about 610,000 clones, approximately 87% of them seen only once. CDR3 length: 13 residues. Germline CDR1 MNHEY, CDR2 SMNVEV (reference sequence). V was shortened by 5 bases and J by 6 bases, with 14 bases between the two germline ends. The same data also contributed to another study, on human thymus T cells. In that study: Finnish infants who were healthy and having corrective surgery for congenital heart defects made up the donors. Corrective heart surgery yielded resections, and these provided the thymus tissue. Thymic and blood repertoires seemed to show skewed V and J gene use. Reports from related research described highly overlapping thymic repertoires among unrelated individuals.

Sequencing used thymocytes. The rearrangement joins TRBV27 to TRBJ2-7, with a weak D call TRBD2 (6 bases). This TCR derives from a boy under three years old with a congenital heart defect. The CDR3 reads CASSPQAGLEQYF. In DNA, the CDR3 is TGTGCCAGCAGTCCCCAGGCGGGGCTCGAGCAGTACTTC.